This T cell receptor beta chain was captured in a study of cytomegalovirus exposure and HLA in healthy donors. Study summary: A previous analysis identified more than 100 million unique TCR beta sequences derived from about 180 million T cells. Study results and caveats: In a later analysis, HLA-associated beta chains showed higher expansion and lower generation probabilities than comparable chains. Presence/absence analyses assumed roughly uniform sequencing depth across donors, which may not hold. Three of the chains that were CMV-associated were confirmed in vitro to be specific for CMV antigens.

Trimming removed 5 bases from V and 7 bases from J, with 18 bases in between. This CDR3 has 16 amino acids. Germline loops: CDR1 MDHEN, CDR2 SYDVKM. A remark on this clone: Its matching antigen is unknown.

Researchers ran the PCR with 60 Vbeta and 13 Jbeta primers. This table comes from immunoSEQ multiplex PCR, and its TCRdb copy is limited to in-frame clones, with some not included. The table includes about 200,000 clones, roughly 74% detected once. The sample comprised PBMCs. This TCR derives from a woman between 25 and 40 years old in good health and CMV-seronegative. The J gene is TRBJ1-6, the V gene TRBV28; D is perhaps TRBD1 (6 bases). The chain's CDR3 is CASSPRTVSGNSPLHF. The CDR3 DNA is TGTGCCAGCAGTCCTCGGACAGTTTCGGGGAATTCACCCCTCCACTTT.